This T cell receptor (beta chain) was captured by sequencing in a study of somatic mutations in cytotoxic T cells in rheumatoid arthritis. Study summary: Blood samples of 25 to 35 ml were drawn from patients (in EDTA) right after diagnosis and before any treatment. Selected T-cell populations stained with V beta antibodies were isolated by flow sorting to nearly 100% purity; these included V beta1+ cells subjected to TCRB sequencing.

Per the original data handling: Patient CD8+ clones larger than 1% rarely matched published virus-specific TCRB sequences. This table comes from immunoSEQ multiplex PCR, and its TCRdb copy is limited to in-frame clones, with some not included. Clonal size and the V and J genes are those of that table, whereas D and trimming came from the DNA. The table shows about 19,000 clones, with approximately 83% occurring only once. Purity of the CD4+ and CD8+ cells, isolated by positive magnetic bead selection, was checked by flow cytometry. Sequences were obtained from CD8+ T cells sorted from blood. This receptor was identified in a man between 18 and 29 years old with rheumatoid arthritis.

The CDR3 is CASSLTDLSEQYF. Written as DNA, the CDR3 is TGTGCCAGCAGCCTTACAGACCTCTCCGAGCAGTACTTC. The chain is built from TRBV7-9 and TRBJ2-7, with D unresolved. Per germline, CDR1 SEHNR and CDR2 FQNEAQ (reference sequence). Trimming removed 5 bases from V and 6 bases from J, with 14 bases in between. The CDR3 has 13 residues. Based on the CDR3 plus reference TRBV7-9 and TRBJ2-7, the full variable domain is DTGVSQNPRHKITKRGQNVTFRCDPISEHNRLYWYRQTLGQGPEFLTYFQNEAQLEKSRLLSDRFSAERPKGSFSTLEIQRTEQGDSAMYLCASSLTDLSEQYFGPGTRLTVT.